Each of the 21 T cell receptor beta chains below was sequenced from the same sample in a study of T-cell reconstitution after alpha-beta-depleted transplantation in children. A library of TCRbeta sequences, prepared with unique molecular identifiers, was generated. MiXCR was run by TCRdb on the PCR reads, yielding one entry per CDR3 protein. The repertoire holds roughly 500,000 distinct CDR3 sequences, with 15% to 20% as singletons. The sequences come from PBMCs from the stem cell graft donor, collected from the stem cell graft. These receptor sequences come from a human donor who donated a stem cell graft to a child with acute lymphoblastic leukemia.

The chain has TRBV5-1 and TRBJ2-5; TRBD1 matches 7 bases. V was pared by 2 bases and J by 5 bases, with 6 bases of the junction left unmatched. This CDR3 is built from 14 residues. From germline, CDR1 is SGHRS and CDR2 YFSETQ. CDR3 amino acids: CASSLGQAFETQYF. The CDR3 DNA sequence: TGCGCCAGCAGCTTAGGACAGGCATTTGAGACCCAGTACTTC.

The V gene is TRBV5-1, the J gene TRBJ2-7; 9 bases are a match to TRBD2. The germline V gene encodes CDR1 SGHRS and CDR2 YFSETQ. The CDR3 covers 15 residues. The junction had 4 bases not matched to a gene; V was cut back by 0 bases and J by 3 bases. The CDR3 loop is CASSLGLAGLYEQYF. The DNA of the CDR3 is TGCGCCAGCAGCTTGGGGCTAGCGGGACTCTACGAGCAGTACTTC.

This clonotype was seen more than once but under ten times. The CDR3 sequence: CSAPDTRDFPYEQYF. DNA of the CDR3: TGCAGTGCTCCAGATACCCGGGACTTCCCCTACGAGCAGTACTTC. The chain is built from TRBV20-1 and TRBJ2-7; D is possibly TRBD2 (6 bases). The CDR3 loop spans 15 amino acids. Germline-derived CDR1 and CDR2 are DFQATT and SNEGSKA (reference sequence). With 5 bases removed from V and 2 bases from J, the gap between germline ends came to 19 bases.

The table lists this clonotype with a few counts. In DNA form, the CDR3 reads TGTGCCAGCAGGTACCAGGGGGCCAACACTGAAGCTTTCTTT. Translating it yields CASRYQGANTEAFF. V gene TRBV7-2 combines with J gene TRBJ1-1; 8 nucleotides agree with TRBD1. Trimming removed 6 bases from V and 2 bases from J; junction bases left unmatched: 5. The CDR3 totals 14 residues. CDR1 and CDR2 from the germline V gene are SGHTA and FQGNSA.

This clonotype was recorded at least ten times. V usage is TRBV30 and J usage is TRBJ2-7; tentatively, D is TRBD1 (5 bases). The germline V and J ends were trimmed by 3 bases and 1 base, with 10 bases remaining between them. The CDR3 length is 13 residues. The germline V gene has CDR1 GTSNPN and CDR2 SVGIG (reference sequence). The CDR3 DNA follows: TGTGCCTGGAGGGCGACAGAGTCCTACGAGCAGTACTTC. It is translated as CAWRATESYEQYF.

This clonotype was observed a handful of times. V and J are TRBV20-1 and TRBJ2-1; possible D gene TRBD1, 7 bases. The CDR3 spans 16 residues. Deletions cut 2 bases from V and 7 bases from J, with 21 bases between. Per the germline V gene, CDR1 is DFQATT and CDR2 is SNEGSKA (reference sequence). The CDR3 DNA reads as TGCAGTGCTAGAAAGACAGGGAGGTTCTGGGAGAATGAGCAGTTCTTC. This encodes CSARKTGRFWENEQFF.

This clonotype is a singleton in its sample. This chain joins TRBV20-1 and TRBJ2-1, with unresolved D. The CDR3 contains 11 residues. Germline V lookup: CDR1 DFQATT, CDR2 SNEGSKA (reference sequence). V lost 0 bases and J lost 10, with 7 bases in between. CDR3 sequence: CSARDSWEQFF. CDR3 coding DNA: TGCAGTGCTAGAGATTCGTGGGAGCAGTTCTTC.

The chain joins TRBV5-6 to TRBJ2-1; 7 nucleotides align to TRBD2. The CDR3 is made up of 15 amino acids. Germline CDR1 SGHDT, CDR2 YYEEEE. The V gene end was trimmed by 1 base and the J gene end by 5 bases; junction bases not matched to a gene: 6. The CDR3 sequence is CASSLREGRNNEQFF. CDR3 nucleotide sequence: TGTGCCAGCAGCTTGAGGGAGGGCCGCAACAATGAGCAGTTCTTC.

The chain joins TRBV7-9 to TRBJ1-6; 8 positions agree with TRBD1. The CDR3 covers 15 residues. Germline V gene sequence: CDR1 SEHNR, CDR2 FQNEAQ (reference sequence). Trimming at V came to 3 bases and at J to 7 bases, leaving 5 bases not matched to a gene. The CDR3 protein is CASSFGQGGNSPLHF. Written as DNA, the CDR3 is TGTGCCAGCAGCTTCGGACAGGGAGGGAATTCACCCCTCCACTTT.

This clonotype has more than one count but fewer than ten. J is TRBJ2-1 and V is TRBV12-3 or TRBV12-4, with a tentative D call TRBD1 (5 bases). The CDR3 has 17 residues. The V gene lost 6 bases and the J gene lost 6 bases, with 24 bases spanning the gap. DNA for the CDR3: TGTGCCAGCAGCATAAGGGGTGGGCTCCCCTCTATCAATGAGCAGTTCTTC. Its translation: CASSIRGGLPSINEQFF.

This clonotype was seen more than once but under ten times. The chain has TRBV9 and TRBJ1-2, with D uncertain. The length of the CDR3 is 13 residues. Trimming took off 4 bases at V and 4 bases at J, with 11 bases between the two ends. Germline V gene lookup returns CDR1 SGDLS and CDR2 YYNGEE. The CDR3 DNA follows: TGTGCCAGCAGCCCCCCCCGAGGCTATGGCTACACCTTC. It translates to CASSPPRGYGYTF.

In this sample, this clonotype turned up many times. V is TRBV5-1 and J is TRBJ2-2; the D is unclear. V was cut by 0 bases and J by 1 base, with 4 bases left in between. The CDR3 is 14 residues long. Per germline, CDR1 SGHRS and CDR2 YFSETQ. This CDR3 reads CASSLAQNTGELFF. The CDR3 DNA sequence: TGCGCCAGCAGCTTGGCTCAGAACACCGGGGAGCTGTTTTTT.

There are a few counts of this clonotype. The CDR3 coding sequence is TGTGCCAGCAGTGAATTCGATCTGGCACCAGCGGGAGGGCCGGGGACCCAGTACTTC. This codes for CASSEFDLAPAGGPGTQYF. This sequence joins TRBV2 and TRBJ2-5, with 10 bases lining up with TRBD2. The CDR3 runs 19 residues. The germline gives CDR1 SNHLY, CDR2 FYNNEI. The J segment lost 7 bases and the V segment lost 2 bases, leaving 19 bases of the junction unmatched.

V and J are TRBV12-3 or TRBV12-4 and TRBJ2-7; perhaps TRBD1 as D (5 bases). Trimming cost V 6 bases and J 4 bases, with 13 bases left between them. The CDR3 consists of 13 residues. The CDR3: CASRSSQGYEQYF. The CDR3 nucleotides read TGTGCCAGCAGATCATCCCAGGGATACGAGCAGTACTTC.

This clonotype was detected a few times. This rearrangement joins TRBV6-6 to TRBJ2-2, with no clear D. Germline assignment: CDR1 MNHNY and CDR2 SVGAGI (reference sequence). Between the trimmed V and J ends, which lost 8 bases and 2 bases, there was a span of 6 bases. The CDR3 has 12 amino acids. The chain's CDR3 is CASHDNTGELFF. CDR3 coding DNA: TGTGCCAGCCACGATAACACCGGGGAGCTGTTTTTT.

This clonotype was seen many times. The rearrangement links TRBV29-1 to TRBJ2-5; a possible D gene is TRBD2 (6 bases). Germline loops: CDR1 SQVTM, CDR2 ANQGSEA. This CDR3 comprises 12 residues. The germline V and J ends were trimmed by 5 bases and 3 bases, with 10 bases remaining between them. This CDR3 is CSVILAEETQYF. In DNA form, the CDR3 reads TGCAGCGTTATACTAGCAGAAGAGACCCAGTACTTC.

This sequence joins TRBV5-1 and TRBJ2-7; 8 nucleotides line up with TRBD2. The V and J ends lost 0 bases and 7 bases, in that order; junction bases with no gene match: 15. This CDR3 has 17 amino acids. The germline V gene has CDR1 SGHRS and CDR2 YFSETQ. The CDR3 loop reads CASSLDPSAGELGEQYF. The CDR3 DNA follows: TGCGCCAGCAGCTTGGATCCTTCAGCGGGAGAGCTTGGGGAGCAGTACTTC. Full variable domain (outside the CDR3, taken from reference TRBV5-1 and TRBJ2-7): KAGVTQTPRYLIKTRGQQVTLSCSPISGHRSVSWYQQTPGQGLQFLFEYFSETQRNKGNFPGRFSGRQFSNSRSEMNVSTLELGDSALYLCASSLDPSAGELGEQYFGPGTRLTVT.

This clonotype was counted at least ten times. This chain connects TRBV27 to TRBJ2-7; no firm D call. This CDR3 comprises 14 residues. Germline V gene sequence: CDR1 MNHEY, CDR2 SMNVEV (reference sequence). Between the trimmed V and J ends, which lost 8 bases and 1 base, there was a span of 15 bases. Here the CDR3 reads CASRQFRTSYEQYF. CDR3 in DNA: TGTGCCAGCCGTCAATTTCGAACATCCTACGAGCAGTACTTC.

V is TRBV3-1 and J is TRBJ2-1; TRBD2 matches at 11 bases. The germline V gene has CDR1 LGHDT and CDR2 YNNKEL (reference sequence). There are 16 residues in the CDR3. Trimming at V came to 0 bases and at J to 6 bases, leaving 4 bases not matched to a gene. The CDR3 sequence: CASSQDFSGRANEQFF. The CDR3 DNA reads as TGTGCCAGCAGCCAAGATTTTAGCGGGAGGGCCAATGAGCAGTTCTTC.

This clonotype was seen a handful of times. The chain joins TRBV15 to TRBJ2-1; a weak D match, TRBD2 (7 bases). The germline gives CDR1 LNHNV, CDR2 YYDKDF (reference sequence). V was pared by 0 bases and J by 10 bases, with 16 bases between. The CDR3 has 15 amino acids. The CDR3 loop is CATSRDGGAGDEQFF. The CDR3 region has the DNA TGTGCCACCAGCAGAGATGGGGGGGCAGGGGACGAGCAGTTCTTC.

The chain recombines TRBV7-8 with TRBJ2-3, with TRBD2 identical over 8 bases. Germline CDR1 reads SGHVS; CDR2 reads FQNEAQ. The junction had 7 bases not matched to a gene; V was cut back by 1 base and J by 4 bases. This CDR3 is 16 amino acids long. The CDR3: CASSLELAGGPDTQYF. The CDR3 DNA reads TGTGCCAGCAGCTTAGAGTTGGCGGGAGGACCAGATACGCAGTATTTT. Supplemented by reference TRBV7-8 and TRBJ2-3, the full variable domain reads GAGVSQSPRYKVAKRGQDVALRCDPISGHVSLFWYQQALGQGPEFLTYFQNEAQLDKSGLPSDRFFAERPEGSVSTLKIQRTQQEDSAVYLCASSLELAGGPDTQYFGPGTRLTVL.